These 14 T cell receptor beta chains were all obtained from the same sample, sequenced in a study of beta chain features in type 1 diabetes. The isolated RNA, all of it, was reverse transcribed, so expressed TCRB transcripts were what got sequenced. Sequencing used immunoSEQ multiplex PCR; TCRdb keeps in-frame clones, though not all of them. This sample has almost 350,000 clones, with about 20% found just once. Sequences were obtained from naive CD4+ T cells from blood. The source of these receptors is a woman aged 18 to 35 in good health.

The V and J genes are TRBV19 and TRBJ1-2; D unresolved. V dropped 6 bases and J dropped 8 bases, with 13 bases sitting between them. This CDR3 spans 12 amino acids. CDR1 and CDR2 (germline): LNHDA, SQIVND (reference sequence). The CDR3 here is CASRKGEEGYTF. The CDR3 nucleotides are TGTGCCAGTAGGAAGGGAGAAGAAGGCTACACCTTC.

This clone was counted between two and nine times. This chain joins TRBV7-9 and TRBJ2-7; possibly TRBD2 for D (5 bases). The V gene lost 6 bases and the J gene lost 0 bases, with 18 bases spanning the gap. This CDR3 region has 16 residues. CDR1 and CDR2 from the germline V gene are SEHNR and FQNEAQ (reference sequence). The CDR3 DNA sequence: TGTGCCAGCAGGGGTTCTCGGGGTATAAGCTCCTACGAGCAGTACTTC. Translation: CASRGSRGISSYEQYF.

V gene TRBV30 combines with J gene TRBJ1-5, with D possibly TRBD1 on 6 matching bases. Germline values: CDR1 GTSNPN, CDR2 SVGIG (reference sequence). The length of the CDR3 is 14 residues. Trimming removed 0 bases from V and 6 bases from J, with 12 bases in between. Written as DNA, the CDR3 is TGTGCCTGGAGTGTAAAACAGGGAAGTCAGCCCCAGCATTTT. It specifies CAWSVKQGSQPQHF.

Worth noting for this clone: Distinct nucleotide sequences in the sample also encode this CDR3. V and J are TRBV30 and TRBJ1-4; a possible D gene is TRBD1 (6 bases). With 3 bases removed from V and 7 bases from J, the gap between germline ends came to 12 bases. CDR1 and CDR2 from the germline V gene are GTSNPN and SVGIG (reference sequence). This CDR3 spans 13 amino acids. The CDR3 nucleotides are TGTGCCTGGAGCGTCAGGGGACCTGAAAAACTGTTTTTT. This sequence encodes CAWSVRGPEKLFF.

The chain employs TRBV19 and TRBJ2-1, with 14 bases aligning to TRBD2. Germline V gene data show CDR1 as LNHDA and CDR2 as SQIVND (reference sequence). The J segment lost 6 bases and the V segment lost 8 bases, leaving 9 bases of the junction unmatched. The CDR3 length is 16 residues. The CDR3 nucleotides read TGTGCCAGTGGGATCTCCGGGACTAGCGGGAGCAATGAGCAGTTCTTC. Translating it yields CASGISGTSGSNEQFF.

V gene TRBV10-3 combines with J gene TRBJ2-5; 12 bases map to TRBD1. The germline V gene encodes CDR1 ENHRY and CDR2 SYGVKD. V lost 6 bases to trimming and J lost 5 bases; unmatched junction nucleotides: 7. This CDR3 spans 15 amino acids. The CDR3 region has the DNA TGTGCCATCAGCCAGTTGGGACAGGGGGCTGAGACCCAGTACTTC. Amino acid sequence: CAISQLGQGAETQYF.

Only a few counts were recorded for this clone. The chain combines TRBV4-3 with TRBJ1-5; 9 bases line up with TRBD1. The CDR3 length is 14 residues. The V gene's germline CDR1 is LGHNA and CDR2 YSLEER. Germline trimming cut 4 bases from V and 7 bases from J; bases unmatched to any gene: 5. The CDR3 here is CASSPGQGEQPQHF. The CDR3 bases are TGCGCCAGCAGCCCGGGACAGGGTGAGCAGCCCCAGCATTTT.

The table lists this clone with a few counts. The V and J genes are TRBV27 and TRBJ1-1; D remains ambiguous. CDR1 and CDR2 (germline): MNHEY, SMNVEV (reference sequence). The CDR3 is 15 amino acids. V lost 8 bases to trimming and J lost 2 bases, with 18 bases between them. As DNA, the CDR3 is TGTGCCAGCTCTCCAGTGACACAGATCAACACTGAAGCTTTCTTT. Encoded protein: CASSPVTQINTEAFF.

The rearrangement joins TRBV6-1 to TRBJ1-2; the D gene is possibly TRBD1 (6 bases). Germline values: CDR1 MNHNS, CDR2 SASEGT. The CDR3 covers 15 residues. V lost 8 bases and J lost 0, with 16 bases in between. The chain's CDR3 is CASGGRGTSNYGYTF. Written as DNA, the CDR3 is TGTGCCAGCGGGGGCAGGGGCACGTCTAACTATGGCTACACCTTC.

This clone has more than one count but fewer than ten. The chain employs TRBV15 and TRBJ2-5, with 9 bases matching TRBD2. The germline V gene has CDR1 LNHNV and CDR2 YYDKDF (reference sequence). After removal of 1 base from V and 1 base from J, the junction contained 7 bases not matched to a gene. The CDR3 is 17 amino acids. This CDR3 is CATSRGGSGGSQETQYF. CDR3 sequence (DNA): TGTGCCACCAGCAGAGGTGGTAGCGGGGGATCCCAAGAGACCCAGTACTTC.

This clone was observed a handful of times. The same CDR3 can be traced to other DNA sequences in this sample. V and J are TRBV29-1 and TRBJ1-4, with TRBD1 matching 8 bases. After removal of 5 bases from V and 7 bases from J, the junction contained 3 bases not matched to a gene. Germline CDR1 SQVTM, CDR2 ANQGSEA. CDR3 length: 12 residues. CDR3 region: CSVQGAGEKLFF. In nucleotides, the CDR3 is TGCAGCGTTCAGGGGGCTGGTGAAAAACTGTTTTTT.

The table lists this clone with a few counts. The J gene is TRBJ2-7, the V gene TRBV18; D perhaps matches TRBD2 (6 bases). The V and J ends lost 6 bases and 6 bases respectively, with 12 bases between them. The CDR3 length is 12 residues. CDR1 is KGHSH and CDR2 is LQKENI in the germline V gene. This CDR3 is CASSAGSGEQYF. The CDR3 DNA is TGTGCCAGCTCCGCGGGGTCGGGCGAGCAGTACTTC. Full variable domain (missing parts from reference TRBV18 and TRBJ2-7): NAGVMQNPRHLVRRRGQEARLRCSPMKGHSHVYWYRQLPEEGLKFMVYLQKENIIDESGMPKERFSAEFPKEGPSILRIQQVVRGDSAAYFCASSAGSGEQYFGPGTRLTVT.

The chain is built from TRBV7-9 and TRBJ2-5; a possible D gene is TRBD1 (6 bases). Germline V lookup: CDR1 SEHNR, CDR2 FQNEAQ (reference sequence). V was pared by 6 bases and J by 0 bases, with 14 bases between. This CDR3 region has 15 residues. CDR3 amino acids: CASRGNRDNQETQYF. In DNA, the CDR3 is TGTGCCAGCAGAGGGAACCGGGACAACCAAGAGACCCAGTACTTC.

A few counts support this clone. The genes are TRBV11-2 and TRBJ1-2; D is uncertain. Germline values: CDR1 SGHAT, CDR2 FQNNGV. Trimming took off 5 bases at V and 6 bases at J, with 19 bases between the two ends. CDR3 length: 15 amino acids. CDR3 amino acids: CASSAIRGNNDGYTF. CDR3 DNA: TGTGCCAGCAGCGCTATCCGAGGGAACAACGATGGCTACACCTTC.